The entry that follows covers one T cell receptor (beta chain) sequence. Its antigen is not known. This entry is derived from a study of radiation and T cells in renal cell carcinoma. Stated treatment: treatment-naive control, cytoreductive nephrectomy. Control tumor donors were a few females and 10 or so males, median age about 50 years. Data came from immunoSEQ multiplex PCR; TCRdb stores just in-frame clones and leaves some out. The data contain 20,000 to 25,000 clones, roughly 60% of them singletons. Study-wide findings and caveats: Dominant CDR3 motifs were more common in irradiated tumors than controls. Top 100 clonotypes averaged about 54% in irradiated versus roughly 43% in nephrectomy-only tumors.

The CDR3 totals 15 residues. With 0 bases removed from V and 4 bases from J, the gap between germline ends came to 11 bases. The germline V gene encodes CDR1 SGHRS and CDR2 YFSETQ. Sequenced here: tumor tissue, sampled from a patient whose treatment was nephrectomy without radiotherapy. The chain recombines TRBV5-1 with TRBJ1-3; no definite D call. This clonotype was sampled from a middle-aged man with renal cell carcinoma. CDR3 nucleotide sequence: TGCGCCAGCAGCTTGGATGGTAGCTCAGGAAACACCATATATTTT. As protein: CASSLDGSSGNTIYF.